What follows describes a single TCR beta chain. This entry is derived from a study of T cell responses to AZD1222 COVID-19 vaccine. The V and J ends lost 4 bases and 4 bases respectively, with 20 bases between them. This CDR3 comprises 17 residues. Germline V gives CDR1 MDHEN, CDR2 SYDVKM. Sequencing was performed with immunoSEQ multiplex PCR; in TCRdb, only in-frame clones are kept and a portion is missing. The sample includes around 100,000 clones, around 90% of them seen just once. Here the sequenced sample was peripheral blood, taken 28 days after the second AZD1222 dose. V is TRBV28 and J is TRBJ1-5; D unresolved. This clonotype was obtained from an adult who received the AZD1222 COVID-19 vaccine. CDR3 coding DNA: TGTGCCAGCAGTTCCACCCCCTGGGTAGACGGAAATCAGCCCCAGCATTTT. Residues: CASSSTPWVDGNQPQHF.